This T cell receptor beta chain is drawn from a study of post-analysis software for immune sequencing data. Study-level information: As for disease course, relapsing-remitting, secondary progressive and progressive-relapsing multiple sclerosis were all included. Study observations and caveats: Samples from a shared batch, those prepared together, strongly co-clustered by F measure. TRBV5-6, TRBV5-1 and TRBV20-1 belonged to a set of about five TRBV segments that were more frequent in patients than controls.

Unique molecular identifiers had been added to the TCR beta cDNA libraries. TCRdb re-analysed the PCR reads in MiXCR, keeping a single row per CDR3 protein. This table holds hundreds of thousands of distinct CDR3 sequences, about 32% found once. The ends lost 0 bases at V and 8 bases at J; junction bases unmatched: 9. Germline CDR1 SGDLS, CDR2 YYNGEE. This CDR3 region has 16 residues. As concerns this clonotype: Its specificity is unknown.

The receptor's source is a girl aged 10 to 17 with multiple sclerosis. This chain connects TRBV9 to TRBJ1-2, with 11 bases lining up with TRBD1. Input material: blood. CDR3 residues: CASSVARTGGSGGYTF. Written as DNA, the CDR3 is TGTGCCAGCAGCGTAGCTCGGACAGGGGGCTCGGGGGGCTACACCTTC.